The source of this T cell receptor (beta chain) is a study of T-cell memory formation after mild COVID-19. Study outcomes and limitations: Some clones that responded were present in memory (sampled pre-infection), which suggests cross-reactive memory joined.

Points on this clonotype: Its antigen is unidentified.

TCRdb reanalysed the 5' RACE reads using MiXCR and keeps one entry per CDR3 protein. The sample consists of some 65,000 distinct CDR3 sequences, 16% of them appearing once. CDR1 SGHRS and CDR2 YFSETQ come from the germline V gene. This CDR3 has 14 residues. The ends lost 4 bases at V and 4 bases at J; junction bases unmatched: 4. Sequencing was performed on PBMCs or a T cell subset sorted from them (not recorded which). V and J are TRBV5-1 and TRBJ2-3, with 9 bases aligning to TRBD2. The receptor was derived from an adult woman who had mild COVID-19 (a few samples of this study predate the infection). Cell type and time point are not known. The CDR3 reads CASSGSGGPDTQYF. The CDR3 DNA sequence: TGCGCCAGCAGCGGGAGCGGGGGGCCAGATACGCAGTATTTT. Looking up the rest from reference TRBV5-1 and TRBJ2-3 gives the full variable domain: KAGVTQTPRYLIKTRGQQVTLSCSPISGHRSVSWYQQTPGQGLQFLFEYFSETQRNKGNFPGRFSGRQFSNSRSEMNVSTLELGDSALYLCASSGSGGPDTQYFGPGTRLTVL.